Listed below are T cell receptor beta chains from one sample, sequenced in a study of regulatory and conventional T cells in RAG deficiency. The repertoire was sequenced with immunoSEQ multiplex PCR; TCRdb's copy has only in-frame clones and lacks some. Of roughly 8,500 clones detected, 90% to 95% appear once; the ten largest clones hold over 1.5%. Another study also made use of these data, one on regulatory T cells.

The sequenced sample was CD127- CD25+ CD4+ Tregs sorted from blood. These receptors were obtained from a human donor in good health. Both conserved end residues are part of each CDR3. The D gene is left open where the match is weak. Clone size, where shown, is once, few, many, or a class for clones that have expanded.

V gene: TRBV7-7; D gene: TRBD2; J gene: TRBJ2-3; clone size: once; CDR3 protein: CASSPRAGGFTDTQYF; CDR3 DNA: TGTGCCAGCAGCCCAAGAGCGGGAGGGTTCACAGATACGCAGTATTTT
V gene: TRBV7-9; D gene: TRBD1; J gene: TRBJ2-7; clone size: NA; CDR3 protein: CASSDRDRGWEQYF; CDR3 DNA: TGTGCCAGCAGCGACCGGGACAGGGGATGGGAGCAGTACTTC
V gene: TRBV5-1; D gene: NA; J gene: TRBJ2-5; clone size: NA; CDR3 protein: CASSPGQWVDQETQYF; CDR3 DNA: TGCGCCAGCAGCCCAGGTCAGTGGGTAGATCAAGAGACCCAGTACTTC
V gene: TRBV6-5; D gene: NA; J gene: TRBJ2-4; clone size: NA; CDR3 protein: CASSDRAKNIQYF; CDR3 DNA: TGTGCCAGCAGTGACAGGGCCAAAAACATTCAGTACTTC
V gene: TRBV9; D gene: TRBD2; J gene: TRBJ2-6; clone size: NA; CDR3 protein: CASSLRLGLAGDGANVLTF; CDR3 DNA: TGTGCCAGCAGCCTACGACTAGGACTAGCGGGAGACGGGGCCAACGTCCTGACTTTC
V gene: TRBV7-9; D gene: TRBD2; J gene: TRBJ2-1; clone size: NA; CDR3 protein: CASSLARLAGVSEQFF; CDR3 DNA: TGTGCCAGCAGCTTAGCGCGGCTAGCGGGAGTCTCTGAGCAGTTCTTC
V gene: TRBV5-1; D gene: NA; J gene: TRBJ1-4; clone size: NA; CDR3 protein: CASSRGGEKLFF; CDR3 DNA: TGCGCCAGCAGCCGGGGGGGCGAAAAACTGTTTTTT
V gene: TRBV29-1; D gene: NA; J gene: TRBJ2-4; clone size: NA; CDR3 protein: CSVAGLAKNIQYF; CDR3 DNA: TGCAGCGTTGCAGGACTAGCCAAAAACATTCAGTACTTC
V gene: TRBV6-4; D gene: TRBD1; J gene: TRBJ1-3; clone size: few; CDR3 protein: CASSQDRGDTIYF; CDR3 DNA: TGTGCCAGCAGTCAGGACAGGGGAGACACCATATATTTT
V gene: TRBV6-1; D gene: TRBD1; J gene: TRBJ1-5; clone size: NA; CDR3 protein: CASKGTGFNQPQHF; CDR3 DNA: TGTGCCAGCAAGGGGACAGGGTTTAATCAGCCCCAGCATTTT
V gene: TRBV5-4; D gene: NA; J gene: TRBJ1-2; clone size: NA; CDR3 protein: CASSPDTNYGYTF; CDR3 DNA: TGTGCCAGCAGCCCGGACACAAACTATGGCTACACCTTC
V gene: TRBV7-8; D gene: NA; J gene: TRBJ1-3; clone size: NA; CDR3 protein: CASSLAGPTGIGNTIYF; CDR3 DNA: TGTGCCAGCAGCTTAGCGGGTCCAACAGGGATAGGAAACACCATATATTTT
V gene: TRBV9; D gene: TRBD2; J gene: TRBJ2-3; clone size: NA; CDR3 protein: CASSGGGELSTDTQYF; CDR3 DNA: TGTGCCAGCAGCGGCGGGGGTGAACTGAGCACAGATACGCAGTATTTT
V gene: TRBV4-3; D gene: NA; J gene: TRBJ2-2; clone size: NA; CDR3 protein: CASSQALSKNTGELFF; CDR3 DNA: TGCGCCAGCAGCCAAGCTCTCAGTAAGAACACCGGGGAGCTGTTTTTT
V gene: TRBV29-1; D gene: TRBD2; J gene: TRBJ2-3; clone size: once; CDR3 protein: CSVGGLAGPDTQYF; CDR3 DNA: TGCAGCGTAGGGGGACTAGCCGGTCCAGATACGCAGTATTTT
V gene: TRBV5-1; D gene: TRBD1; J gene: TRBJ2-1; clone size: NA; CDR3 protein: CASSAGTGNYNEQFF; CDR3 DNA: TGCGCCAGCAGCGCGGGGACAGGGAACTACAATGAGCAGTTCTTC
V gene: TRBV9; D gene: NA; J gene: TRBJ2-7; clone size: NA; CDR3 protein: CASSPGYEQYF; CDR3 DNA: TGTGCCAGCAGCCCCGGCTACGAGCAGTACTTC